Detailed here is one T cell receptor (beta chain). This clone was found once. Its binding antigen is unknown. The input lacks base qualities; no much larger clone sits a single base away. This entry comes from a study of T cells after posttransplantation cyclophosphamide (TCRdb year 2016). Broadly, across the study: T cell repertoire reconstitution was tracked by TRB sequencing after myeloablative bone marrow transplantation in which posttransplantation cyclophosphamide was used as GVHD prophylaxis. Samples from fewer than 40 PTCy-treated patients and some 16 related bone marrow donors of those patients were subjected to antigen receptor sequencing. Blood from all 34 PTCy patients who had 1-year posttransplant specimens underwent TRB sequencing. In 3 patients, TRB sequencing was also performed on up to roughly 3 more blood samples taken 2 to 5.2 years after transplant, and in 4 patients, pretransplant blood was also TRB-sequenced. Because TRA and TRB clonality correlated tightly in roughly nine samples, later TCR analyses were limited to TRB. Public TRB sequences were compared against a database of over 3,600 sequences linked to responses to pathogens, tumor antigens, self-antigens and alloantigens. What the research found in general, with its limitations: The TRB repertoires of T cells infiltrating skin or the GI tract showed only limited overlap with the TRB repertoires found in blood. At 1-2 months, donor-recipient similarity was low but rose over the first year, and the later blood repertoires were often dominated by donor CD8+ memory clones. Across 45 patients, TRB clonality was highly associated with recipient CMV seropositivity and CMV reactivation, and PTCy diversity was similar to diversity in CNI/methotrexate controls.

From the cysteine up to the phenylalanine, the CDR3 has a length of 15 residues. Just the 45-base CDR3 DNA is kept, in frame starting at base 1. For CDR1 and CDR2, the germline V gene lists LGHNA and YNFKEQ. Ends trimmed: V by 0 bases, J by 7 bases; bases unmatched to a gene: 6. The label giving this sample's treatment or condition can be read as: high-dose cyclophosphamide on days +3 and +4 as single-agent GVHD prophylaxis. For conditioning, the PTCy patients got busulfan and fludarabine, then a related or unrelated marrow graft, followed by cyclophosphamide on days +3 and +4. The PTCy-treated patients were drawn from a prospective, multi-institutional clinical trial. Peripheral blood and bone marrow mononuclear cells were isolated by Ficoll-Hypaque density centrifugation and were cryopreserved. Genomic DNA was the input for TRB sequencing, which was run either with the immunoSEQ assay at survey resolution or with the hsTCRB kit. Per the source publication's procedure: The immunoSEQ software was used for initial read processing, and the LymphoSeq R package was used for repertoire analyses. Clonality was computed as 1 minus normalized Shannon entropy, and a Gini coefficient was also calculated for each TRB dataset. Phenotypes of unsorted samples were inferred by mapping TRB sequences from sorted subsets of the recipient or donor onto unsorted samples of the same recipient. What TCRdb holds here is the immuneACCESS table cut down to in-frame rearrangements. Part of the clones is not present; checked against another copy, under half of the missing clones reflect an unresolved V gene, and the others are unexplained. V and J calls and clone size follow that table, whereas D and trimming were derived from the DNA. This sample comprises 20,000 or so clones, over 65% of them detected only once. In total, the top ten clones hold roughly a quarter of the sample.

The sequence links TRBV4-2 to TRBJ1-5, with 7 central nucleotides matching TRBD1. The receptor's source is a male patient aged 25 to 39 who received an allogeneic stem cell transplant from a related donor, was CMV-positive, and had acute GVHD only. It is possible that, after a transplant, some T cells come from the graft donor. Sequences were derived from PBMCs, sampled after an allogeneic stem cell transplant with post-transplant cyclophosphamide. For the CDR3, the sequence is CASSQESQGLQPQHF. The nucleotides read TGTGCCAGCAGCCAAGAATCACAGGGGCTACAGCCCCAGCATTTT.